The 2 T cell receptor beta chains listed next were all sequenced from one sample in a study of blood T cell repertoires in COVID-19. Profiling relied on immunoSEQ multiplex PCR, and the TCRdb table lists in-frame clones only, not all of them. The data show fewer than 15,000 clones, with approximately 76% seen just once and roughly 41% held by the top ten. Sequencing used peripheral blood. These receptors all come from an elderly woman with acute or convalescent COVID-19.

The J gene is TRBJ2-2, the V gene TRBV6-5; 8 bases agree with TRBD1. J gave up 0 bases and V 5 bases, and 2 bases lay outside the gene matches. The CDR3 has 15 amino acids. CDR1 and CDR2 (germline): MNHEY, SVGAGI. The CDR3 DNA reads TGTGCCAGCAGTCGACAGGGGACGAACACCGGGGAGCTGTTTTTT. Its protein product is CASSRQGTNTGELFF.

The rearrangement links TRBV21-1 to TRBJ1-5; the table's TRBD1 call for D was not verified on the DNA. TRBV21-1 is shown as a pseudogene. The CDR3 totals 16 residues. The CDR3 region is CASSTHRGRGYQPQHF. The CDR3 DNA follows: TGTGCCAGCAGCACTCACAGGGGCCGGGGGTATCAGCCCCAGCATTTT.